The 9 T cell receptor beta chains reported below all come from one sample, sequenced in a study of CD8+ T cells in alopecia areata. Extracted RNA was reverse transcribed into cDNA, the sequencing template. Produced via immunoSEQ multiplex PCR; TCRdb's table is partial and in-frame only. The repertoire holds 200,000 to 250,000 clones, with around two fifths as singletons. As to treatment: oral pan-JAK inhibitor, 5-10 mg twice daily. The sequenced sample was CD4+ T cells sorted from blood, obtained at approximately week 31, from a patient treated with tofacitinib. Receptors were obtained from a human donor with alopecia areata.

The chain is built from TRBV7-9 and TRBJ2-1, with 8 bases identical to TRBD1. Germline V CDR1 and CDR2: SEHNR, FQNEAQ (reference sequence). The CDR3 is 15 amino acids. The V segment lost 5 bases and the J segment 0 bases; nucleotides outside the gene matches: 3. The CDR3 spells CASSRQGSSYNEQFF. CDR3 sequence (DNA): TGTGCCAGCAGCCGACAGGGGAGCTCCTACAATGAGCAGTTCTTC.

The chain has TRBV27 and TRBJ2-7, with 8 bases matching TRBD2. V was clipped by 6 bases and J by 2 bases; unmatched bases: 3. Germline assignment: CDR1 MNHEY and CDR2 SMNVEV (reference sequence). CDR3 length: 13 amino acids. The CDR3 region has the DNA TGTGCCAGCAGACGGGAGGGGACCTACGAGCAGTACTTC. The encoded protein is CASRREGTYEQYF.

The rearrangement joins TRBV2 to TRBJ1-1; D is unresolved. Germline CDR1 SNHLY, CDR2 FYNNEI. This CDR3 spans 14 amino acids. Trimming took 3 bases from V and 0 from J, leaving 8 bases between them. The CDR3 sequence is CASSDEHLNTEAFF. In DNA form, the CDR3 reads TGTGCCAGCAGTGATGAACACCTGAACACTGAAGCTTTCTTT.

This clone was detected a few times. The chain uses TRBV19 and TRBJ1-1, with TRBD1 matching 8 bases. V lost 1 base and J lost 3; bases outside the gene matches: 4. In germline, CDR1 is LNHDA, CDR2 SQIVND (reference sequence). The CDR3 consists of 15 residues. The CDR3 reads CASSIGTGRDTEAFF. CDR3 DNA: TGTGCCAGTAGTATAGGGACAGGGCGCGACACTGAAGCTTTCTTT.

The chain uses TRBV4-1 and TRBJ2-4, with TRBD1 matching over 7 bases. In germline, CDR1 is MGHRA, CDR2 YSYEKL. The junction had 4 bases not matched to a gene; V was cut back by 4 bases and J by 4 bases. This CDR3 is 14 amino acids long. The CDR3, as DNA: TGCGCCAGCAGCCGTCCGGGACAGAAAAACATTCAGTACTTC. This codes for CASSRPGQKNIQYF.

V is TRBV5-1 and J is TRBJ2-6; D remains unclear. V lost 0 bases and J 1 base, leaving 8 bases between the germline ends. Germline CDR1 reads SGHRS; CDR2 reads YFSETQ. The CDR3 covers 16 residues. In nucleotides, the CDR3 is TGCGCCAGCAGCTTGGACGCCTTGTCTGGGGCCAACGTCCTGACTTTC. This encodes CASSLDALSGANVLTF.

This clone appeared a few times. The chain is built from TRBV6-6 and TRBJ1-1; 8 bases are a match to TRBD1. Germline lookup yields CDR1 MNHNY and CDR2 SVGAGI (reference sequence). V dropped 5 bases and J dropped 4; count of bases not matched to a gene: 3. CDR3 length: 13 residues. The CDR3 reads CASSAGGFTEAFF. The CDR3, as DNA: TGTGCCAGCAGTGCAGGGGGCTTCACTGAAGCTTTCTTT.

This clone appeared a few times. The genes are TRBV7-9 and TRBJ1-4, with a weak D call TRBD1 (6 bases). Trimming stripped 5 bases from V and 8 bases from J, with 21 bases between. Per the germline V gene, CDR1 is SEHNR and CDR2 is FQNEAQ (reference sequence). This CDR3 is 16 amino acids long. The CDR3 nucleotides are TGTGCCAGCAGCGTTAGCGCAGGGGCGCGGTCGGAAAAACTGTTTTTT. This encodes CASSVSAGARSEKLFF.

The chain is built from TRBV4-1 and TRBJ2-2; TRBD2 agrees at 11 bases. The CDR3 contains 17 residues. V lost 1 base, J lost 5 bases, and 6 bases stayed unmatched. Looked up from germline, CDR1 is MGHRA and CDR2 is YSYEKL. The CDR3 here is CASSQGELAGGTGELFF. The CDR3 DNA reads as TGCGCCAGCAGCCAAGGGGAGCTAGCGGGGGGTACCGGGGAGCTGTTTTTT.